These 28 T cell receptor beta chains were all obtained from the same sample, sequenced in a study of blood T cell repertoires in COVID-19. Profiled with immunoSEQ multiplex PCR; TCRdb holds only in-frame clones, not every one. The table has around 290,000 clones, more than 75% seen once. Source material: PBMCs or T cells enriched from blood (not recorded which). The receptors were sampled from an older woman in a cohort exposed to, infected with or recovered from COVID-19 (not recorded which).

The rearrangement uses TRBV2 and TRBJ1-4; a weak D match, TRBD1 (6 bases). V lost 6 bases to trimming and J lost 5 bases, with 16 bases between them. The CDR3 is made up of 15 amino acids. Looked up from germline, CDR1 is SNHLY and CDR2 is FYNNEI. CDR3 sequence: CASSPRQAKNEKLFF. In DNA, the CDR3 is TGTGCCAGCAGCCCCCGACAGGCTAAGAATGAAAAACTGTTTTTT.

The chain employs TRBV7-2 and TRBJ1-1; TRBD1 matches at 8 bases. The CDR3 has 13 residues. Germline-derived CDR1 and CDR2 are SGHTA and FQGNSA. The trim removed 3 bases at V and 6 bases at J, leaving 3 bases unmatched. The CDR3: CASSLDRAAEAFF. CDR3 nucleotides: TGTGCCAGCAGCTTGGACAGGGCGGCTGAAGCTTTCTTT.

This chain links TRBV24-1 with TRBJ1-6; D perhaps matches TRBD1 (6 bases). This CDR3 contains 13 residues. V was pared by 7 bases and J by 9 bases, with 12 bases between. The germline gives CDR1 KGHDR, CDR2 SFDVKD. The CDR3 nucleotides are TGTGCCACCAGCCAGACAGGAGGTTCACCCCTCCACTTT. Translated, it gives CATSQTGGSPLHF.

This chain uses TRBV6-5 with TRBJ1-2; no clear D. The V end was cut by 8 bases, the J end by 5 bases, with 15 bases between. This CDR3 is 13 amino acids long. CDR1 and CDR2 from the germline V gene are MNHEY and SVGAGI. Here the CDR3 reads CASGRTGMYGYTF. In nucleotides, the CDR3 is TGTGCCAGCGGGAGGACGGGGATGTATGGCTACACCTTC.

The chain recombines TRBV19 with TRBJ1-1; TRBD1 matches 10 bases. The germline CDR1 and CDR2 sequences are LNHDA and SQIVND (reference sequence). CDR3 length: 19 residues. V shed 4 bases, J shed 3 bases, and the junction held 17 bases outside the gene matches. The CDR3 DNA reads TGTGCCAGTAGTAAGAGGGGTCCAGGGACAGGGGATCGGGACACTGAAGCTTTCTTT. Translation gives CASSKRGPGTGDRDTEAFF.

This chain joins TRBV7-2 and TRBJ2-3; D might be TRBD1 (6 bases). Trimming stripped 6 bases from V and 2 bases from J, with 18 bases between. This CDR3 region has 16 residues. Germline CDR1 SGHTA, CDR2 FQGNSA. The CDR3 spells CASSFRGRQYTDTQYF. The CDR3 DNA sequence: TGTGCCAGCAGTTTTAGGGGGAGACAGTACACAGATACGCAGTATTTT.

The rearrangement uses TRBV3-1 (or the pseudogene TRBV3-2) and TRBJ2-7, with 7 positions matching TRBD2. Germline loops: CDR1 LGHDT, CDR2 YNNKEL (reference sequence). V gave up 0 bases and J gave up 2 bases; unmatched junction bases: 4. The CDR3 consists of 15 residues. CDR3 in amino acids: CASSQEGEGTYEQYF. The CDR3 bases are TGTGCCAGCAGCCAAGAGGGGGAGGGGACCTACGAGCAGTACTTC.

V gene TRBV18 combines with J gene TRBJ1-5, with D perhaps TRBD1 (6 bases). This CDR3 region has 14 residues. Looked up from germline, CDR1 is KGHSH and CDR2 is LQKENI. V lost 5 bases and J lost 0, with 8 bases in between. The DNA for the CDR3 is TGTGCCAGCTCAGCAGGGGTTAGCAATCAGCCCCAGCATTTT. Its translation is CASSAGVSNQPQHF.

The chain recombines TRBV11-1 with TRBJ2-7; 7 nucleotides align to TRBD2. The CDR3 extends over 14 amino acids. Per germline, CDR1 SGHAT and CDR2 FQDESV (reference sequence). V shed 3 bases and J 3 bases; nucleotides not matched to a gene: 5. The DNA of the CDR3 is TGTGCCAGCAGCTTTGCGGGAGCCTTCTACGAGCAGTACTTC. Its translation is CASSFAGAFYEQYF. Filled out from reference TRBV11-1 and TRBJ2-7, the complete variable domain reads EAEVAQSPRYKITEKSQAVAFWCDPISGHATLYWYRQILGQGPELLVQFQDESVVDDSQLPKDRFSAERLKGVDSTLKIQPAELGDSAMYLCASSFAGAFYEQYFGPGTRLTVT.

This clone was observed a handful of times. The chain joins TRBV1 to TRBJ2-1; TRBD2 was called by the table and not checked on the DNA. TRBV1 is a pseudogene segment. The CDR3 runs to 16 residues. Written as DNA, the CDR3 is TGCACCAGCAGCCAAGACGGACTAGCGGGAGACAATGAGCAGTTCTTC. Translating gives CTSSQDGLAGDNEQFF.

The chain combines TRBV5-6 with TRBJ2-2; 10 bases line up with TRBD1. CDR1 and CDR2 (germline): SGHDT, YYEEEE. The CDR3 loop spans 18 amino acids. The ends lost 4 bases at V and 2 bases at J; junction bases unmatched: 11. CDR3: CASSLGQGFGYNTGELFF. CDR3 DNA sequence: TGTGCCAGCAGCCTGGGACAGGGGTTTGGGTATAACACCGGGGAGCTGTTTTTT.

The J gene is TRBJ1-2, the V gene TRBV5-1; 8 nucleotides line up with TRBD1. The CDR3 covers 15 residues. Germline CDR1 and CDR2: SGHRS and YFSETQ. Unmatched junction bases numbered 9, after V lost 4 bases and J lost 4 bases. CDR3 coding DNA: TGCGCCAGCAGCCCCCGGACAGGGTCCTCCTATGGCTACACCTTC. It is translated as CASSPRTGSSYGYTF.

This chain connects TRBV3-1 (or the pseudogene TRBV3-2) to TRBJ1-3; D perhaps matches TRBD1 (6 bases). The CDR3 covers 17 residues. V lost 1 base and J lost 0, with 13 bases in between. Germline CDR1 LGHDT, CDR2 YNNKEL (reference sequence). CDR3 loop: CASSQGLAGASGNTIYF. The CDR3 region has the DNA TGTGCCAGCAGCCAAGGTCTCGCAGGGGCCTCTGGAAACACCATATATTTT.

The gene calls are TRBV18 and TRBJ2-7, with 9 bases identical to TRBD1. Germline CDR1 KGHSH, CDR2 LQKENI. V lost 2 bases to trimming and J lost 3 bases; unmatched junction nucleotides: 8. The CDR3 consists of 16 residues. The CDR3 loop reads CASSPGGTGSGYEQYF. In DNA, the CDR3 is TGTGCCAGCTCACCAGGGGGGACAGGGAGTGGCTACGAGCAGTACTTC.

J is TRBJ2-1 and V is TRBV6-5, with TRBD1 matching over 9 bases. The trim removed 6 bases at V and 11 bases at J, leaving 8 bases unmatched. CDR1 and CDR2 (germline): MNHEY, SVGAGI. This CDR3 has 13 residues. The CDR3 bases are TGTGCCAGCAGGGGACTACAGGGGGCTAAGCAGTTCTTC. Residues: CASRGLQGAKQFF.

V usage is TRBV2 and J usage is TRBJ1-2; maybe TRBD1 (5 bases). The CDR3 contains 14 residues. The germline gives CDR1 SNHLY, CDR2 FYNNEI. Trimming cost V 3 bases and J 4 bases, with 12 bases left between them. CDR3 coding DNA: TGTGCCAGCAGTGACCGGGGAGGGACCTATGGCTACACCTTC. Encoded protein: CASSDRGGTYGYTF.

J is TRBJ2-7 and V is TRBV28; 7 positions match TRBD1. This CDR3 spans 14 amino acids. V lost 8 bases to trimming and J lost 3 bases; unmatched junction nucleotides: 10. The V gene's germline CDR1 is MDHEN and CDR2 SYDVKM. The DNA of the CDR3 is TGTGCCAGCCGAAGGGGGCTAGCAGGCTACGAGCAGTACTTC. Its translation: CASRRGLAGYEQYF. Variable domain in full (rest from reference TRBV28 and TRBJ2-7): DVKVTQSSRYLVKRTGEKVFLECVQDMDHENMFWYRQDPGLGLRLIYFSYDVKMKEKGDIPEGYSVSREKKERFSLILESASTNQTSMYLCASRRGLAGYEQYFGPGTRLTVT.

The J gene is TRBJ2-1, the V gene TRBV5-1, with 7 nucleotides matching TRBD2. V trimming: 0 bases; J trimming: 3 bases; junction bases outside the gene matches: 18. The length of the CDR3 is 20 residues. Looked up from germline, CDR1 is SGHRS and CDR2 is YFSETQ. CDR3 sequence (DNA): TGCGCCAGCAGCTTGGGGTTGCCCCTCACACTAGCGACGGTCTACAATGAGCAGTTCTTC. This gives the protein CASSLGLPLTLATVYNEQFF.

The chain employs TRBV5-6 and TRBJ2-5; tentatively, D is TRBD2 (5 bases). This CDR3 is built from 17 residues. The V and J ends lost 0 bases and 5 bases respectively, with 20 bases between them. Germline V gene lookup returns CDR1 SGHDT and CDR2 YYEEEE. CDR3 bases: TGTGCCAGCAGCTTGGCCGGGGTAGCCGGGTCCCCCGAGACCCAGTACTTC. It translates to CASSLAGVAGSPETQYF.

The CDR3 sequence: CASSSGTGGGQTQYF. The DNA for the CDR3 is TGTGCCAGCAGCTCCGGGACAGGGGGCGGTCAGACCCAGTACTTC. The chain combines TRBV5-6 with TRBJ2-5, with 12 nucleotides matching TRBD1. The CDR3 is 15 amino acids. The V gene end was trimmed by 3 bases and the J gene end by 6 bases; junction bases not matched to a gene: 6. Looked up from germline, CDR1 is SGHDT and CDR2 is YYEEEE.

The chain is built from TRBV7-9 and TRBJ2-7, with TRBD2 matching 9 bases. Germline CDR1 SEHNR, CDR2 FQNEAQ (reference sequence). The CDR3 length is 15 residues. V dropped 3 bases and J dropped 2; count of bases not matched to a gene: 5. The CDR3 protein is CASSLTSGSTYEQYF. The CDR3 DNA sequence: TGTGCCAGCAGCTTGACTAGCGGCAGTACCTACGAGCAGTACTTC.

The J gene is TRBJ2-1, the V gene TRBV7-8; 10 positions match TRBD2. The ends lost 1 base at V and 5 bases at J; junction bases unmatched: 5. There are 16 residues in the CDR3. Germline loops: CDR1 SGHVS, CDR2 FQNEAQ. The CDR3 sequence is CASSLELAGANNEQFF. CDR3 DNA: TGTGCCAGCAGCTTAGAGCTAGCGGGAGCTAACAATGAGCAGTTCTTC.

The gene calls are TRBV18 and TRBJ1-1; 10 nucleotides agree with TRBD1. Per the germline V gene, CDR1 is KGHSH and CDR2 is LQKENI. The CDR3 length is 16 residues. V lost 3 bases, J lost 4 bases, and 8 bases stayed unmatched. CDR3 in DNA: TGTGCCAGCTCACCGCAGACAGGGGGCGGGATCACTGAAGCTTTCTTT. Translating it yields CASSPQTGGGITEAFF.

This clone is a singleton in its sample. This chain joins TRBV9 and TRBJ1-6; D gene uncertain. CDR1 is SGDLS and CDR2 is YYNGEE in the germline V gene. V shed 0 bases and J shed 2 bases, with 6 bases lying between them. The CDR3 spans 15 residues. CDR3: CASSVGEAYNSPLHF. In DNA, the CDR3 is TGTGCCAGCAGCGTAGGTGAGGCCTATAATTCACCCCTCCACTTT. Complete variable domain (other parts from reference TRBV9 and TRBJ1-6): DSGVTQTPKHLITATGQRVTLRCSPRSGDLSVYWYQQSLDQGLQFLIQYYNGEERAKGNILERFSAQQFPDLHSELNLSSLELGDSALYFCASSVGEAYNSPLHFGNGTRLTVT.

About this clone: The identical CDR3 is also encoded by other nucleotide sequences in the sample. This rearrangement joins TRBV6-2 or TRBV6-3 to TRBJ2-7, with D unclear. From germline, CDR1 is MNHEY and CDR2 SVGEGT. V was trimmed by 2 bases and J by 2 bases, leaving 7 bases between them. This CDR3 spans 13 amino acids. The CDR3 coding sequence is TGTGCCAGCAGTTACGGCCCGACCTACGAGCAGTACTTC. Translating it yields CASSYGPTYEQYF.

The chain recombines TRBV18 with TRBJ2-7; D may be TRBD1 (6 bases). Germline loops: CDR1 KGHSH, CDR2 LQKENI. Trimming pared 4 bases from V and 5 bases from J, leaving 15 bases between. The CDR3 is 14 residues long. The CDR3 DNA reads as TGTGCCAGCTCACTCTACAGGGATGGGGACGAGCAGTACTTC. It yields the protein CASSLYRDGDEQYF.

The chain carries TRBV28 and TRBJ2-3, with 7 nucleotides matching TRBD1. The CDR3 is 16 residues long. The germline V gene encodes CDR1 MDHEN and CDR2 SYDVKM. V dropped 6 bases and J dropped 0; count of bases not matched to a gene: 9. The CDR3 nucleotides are TGTGCCAGCAGAGGATGGGGGACAGCTAGCACAGATACGCAGTATTTT. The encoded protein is CASRGWGTASTDTQYF.

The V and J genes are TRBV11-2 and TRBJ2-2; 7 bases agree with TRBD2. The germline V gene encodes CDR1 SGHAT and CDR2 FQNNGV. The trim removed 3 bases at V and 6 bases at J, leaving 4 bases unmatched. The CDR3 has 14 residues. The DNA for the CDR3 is TGTGCCAGCAGCTTTACCCGGGGGGCCGGGGAGCTGTTTTTT. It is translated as CASSFTRGAGELFF.